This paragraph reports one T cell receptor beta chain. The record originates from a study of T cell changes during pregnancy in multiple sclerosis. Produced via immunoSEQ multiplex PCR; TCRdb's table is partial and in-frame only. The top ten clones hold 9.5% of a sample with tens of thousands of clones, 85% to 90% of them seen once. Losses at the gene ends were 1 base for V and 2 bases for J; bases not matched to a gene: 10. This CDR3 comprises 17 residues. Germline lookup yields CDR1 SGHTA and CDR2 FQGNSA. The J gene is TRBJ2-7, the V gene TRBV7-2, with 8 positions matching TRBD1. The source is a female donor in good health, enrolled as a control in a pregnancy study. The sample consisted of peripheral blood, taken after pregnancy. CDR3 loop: CASSLGGTGITAYEQYF. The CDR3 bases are TGTGCCAGCAGCTTAGGGGGGACAGGAATTACGGCCTACGAGCAGTACTTC. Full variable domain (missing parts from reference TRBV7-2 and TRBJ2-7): GAGVSQSPSNKVTEKGKDVELRCDPISGHTALYWYRQSLGQGLEFLIYFQGNSAPDKSGLPSDRFSAERTGGSVSTLTIQRTQQEDSAVYLCASSLGGTGITAYEQYFGPGTRLTVT.